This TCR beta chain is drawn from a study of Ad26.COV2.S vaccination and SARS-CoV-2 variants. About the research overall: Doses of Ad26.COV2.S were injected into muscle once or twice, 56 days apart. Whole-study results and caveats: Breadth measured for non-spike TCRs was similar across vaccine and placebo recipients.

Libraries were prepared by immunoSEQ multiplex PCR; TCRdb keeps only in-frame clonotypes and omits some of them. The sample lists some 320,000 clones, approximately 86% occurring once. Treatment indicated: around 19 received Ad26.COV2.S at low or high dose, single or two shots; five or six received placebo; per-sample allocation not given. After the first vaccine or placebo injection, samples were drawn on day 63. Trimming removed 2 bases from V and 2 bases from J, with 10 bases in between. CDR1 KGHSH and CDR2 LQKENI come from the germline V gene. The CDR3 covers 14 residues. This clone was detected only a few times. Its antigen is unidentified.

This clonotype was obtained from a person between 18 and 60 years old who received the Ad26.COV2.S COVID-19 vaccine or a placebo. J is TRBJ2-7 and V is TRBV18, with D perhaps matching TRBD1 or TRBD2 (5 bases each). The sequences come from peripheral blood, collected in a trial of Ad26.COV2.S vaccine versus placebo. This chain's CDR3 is CASSPGDGPYEQYF. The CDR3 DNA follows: TGTGCCAGCTCACCAGGGGACGGTCCCTACGAGCAGTACTTC.